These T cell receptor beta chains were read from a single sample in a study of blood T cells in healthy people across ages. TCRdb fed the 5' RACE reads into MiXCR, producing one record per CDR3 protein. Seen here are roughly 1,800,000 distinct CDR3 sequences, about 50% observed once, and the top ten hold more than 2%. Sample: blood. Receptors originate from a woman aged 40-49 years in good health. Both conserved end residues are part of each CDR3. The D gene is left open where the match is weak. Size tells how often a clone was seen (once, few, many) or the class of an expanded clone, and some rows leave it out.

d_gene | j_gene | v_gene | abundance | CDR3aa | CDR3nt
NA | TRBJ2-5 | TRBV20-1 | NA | CSAARGDPYQETQYF | TGCAGTGCTGCTAGGGGGGACCCGTACCAAGAGACCCAGTACTTC
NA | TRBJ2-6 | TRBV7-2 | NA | CASSLGRVTGANVLTF | TGTGCCAGCAGCCTGGGTAGGGTAACCGGGGCCAACGTCCTGACTTTC
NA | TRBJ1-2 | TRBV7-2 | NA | CASSQRDMQKGYTF | TGTGCCAGCAGCCAGCGGGACATGCAGAAAGGCTACACCTTC
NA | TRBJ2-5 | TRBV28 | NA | CASSKLRWGETQYF | TGTGCCAGCAGCAAGCTACGGTGGGGGGAGACCCAGTACTTC
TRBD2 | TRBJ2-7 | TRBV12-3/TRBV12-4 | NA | CASSPTSDFGDQYF | TGTGCCAGCAGCCCAACTAGCGATTTTGGGGACCAGTACTTC
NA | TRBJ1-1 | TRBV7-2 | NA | CASSSGWGSATEAFF | TGTGCCAGCAGCTCTGGTTGGGGGAGTGCCACTGAAGCTTTCTTT
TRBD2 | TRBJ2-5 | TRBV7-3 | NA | CASSRSGGYKVETQYF | TGTGCCAGCAGCCGTAGCGGGGGGTACAAGGTAGAGACCCAGTACTTC
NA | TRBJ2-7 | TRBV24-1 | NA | CATLDGPFSYEQYF | TGTGCCACCCTCGACGGGCCCTTCTCCTACGAGCAGTACTTC
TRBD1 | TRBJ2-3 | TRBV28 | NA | CASMGQATDTQYF | TGTGCCAGCATGGGACAGGCAACAGATACGCAGTATTTT
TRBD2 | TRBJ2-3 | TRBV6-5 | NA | CASSYTPPGGSTDTQYF | TGTGCCAGCAGTTACACTCCTCCGGGGGGGAGCACAGATACGCAGTATTTT
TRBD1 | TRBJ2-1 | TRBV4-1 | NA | CASRGTGSSYNEQFF | TGCGCCAGCAGGGGGACAGGGAGCTCCTACAATGAGCAGTTCTTC
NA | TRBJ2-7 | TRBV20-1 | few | CSARRGTTKYF | TGCAGTGCTAGGAGGGGGACTACAAAGTACTTC
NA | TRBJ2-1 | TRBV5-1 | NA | CASSLILGGANEQFF | TGCGCCAGCAGCTTGATTCTAGGGGGGGCGAATGAGCAGTTCTTC
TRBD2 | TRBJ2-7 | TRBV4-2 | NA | CASTQAVGLAGLGEQYF | TGTGCCAGCACCCAAGCAGTTGGGCTAGCGGGCCTCGGCGAGCAGTACTTC
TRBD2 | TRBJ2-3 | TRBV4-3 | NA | CASSQSGGRDTLYF | TGCGCCAGCAGCCAAAGCGGGGGGCGCGATACGCTGTATTTT
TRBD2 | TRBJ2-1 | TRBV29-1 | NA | CSVEAEAGGSYNEQFF | TGCAGCGTTGAAGCGGAGGCGGGGGGATCCTACAATGAGCAGTTCTTC
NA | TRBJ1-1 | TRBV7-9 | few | CASSTYGKGSMNTEAFF | TGTGCCAGCAGCACTTATGGTAAAGGTAGTATGAACACTGAAGCTTTCTTT
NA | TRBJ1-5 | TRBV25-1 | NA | CAGSPTGGGNQPQHF | TGTGCCGGCAGTCCAACGGGGGGAGGCAATCAGCCCCAGCATTTT
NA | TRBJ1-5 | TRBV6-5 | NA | CASSPPGLTQPQHF | TGTGCCAGCAGTCCTCCGGGACTAACGCAGCCCCAGCATTTT
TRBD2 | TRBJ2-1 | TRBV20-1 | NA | CSARERGGNLGEQFF | TGCAGTGCTAGGGAGCGGGGGGGCAATCTAGGAGAGCAGTTCTTC
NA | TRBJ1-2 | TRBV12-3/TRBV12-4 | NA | CASTPPGRRGYTF | TGTGCCAGCACCCCTCCAGGGCGGAGGGGCTACACCTTC
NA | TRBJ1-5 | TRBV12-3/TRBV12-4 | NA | CASRDFGAKSGQPQHF | TGTGCCAGCAGGGATTTCGGGGCCAAATCAGGGCAGCCCCAGCATTTT
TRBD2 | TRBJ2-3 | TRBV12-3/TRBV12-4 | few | CASTRLAGISDTQYF | TGTGCCAGCACCCGACTAGCGGGGATTTCAGATACGCAGTATTTT
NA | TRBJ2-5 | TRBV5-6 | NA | CASSFTSLGWEQYF | TGTGCCAGCAGCTTCACATCCTTGGGGTGGGAGCAGTACTTC
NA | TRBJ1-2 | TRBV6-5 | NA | CASSYGSFGTFNGYTF | TGTGCCAGCAGTTACGGCTCATTCGGGACGTTCAATGGCTACACCTTC
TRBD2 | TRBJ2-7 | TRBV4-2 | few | CASSQGGGTSGGSYEQYF | TGTGCCAGCAGCCAAGGGGGGGGGACTAGCGGGGGATCCTACGAGCAGTACTTC